These 28 T cell receptor beta chains originate from one sample sequenced in a study of CD8 T cells in ankylosing spondylitis. The study's findings and limits: Ankylosing spondylitis blood appeared to carry a characteristic TCR beta motif of several highly homologous variants.

No cognate antigen is known for these TCRs. TCRdb used MiXCR to reprocess the 5' RACE reads, holding one entry per CDR3 protein. The data hold 750,000 to 850,000 distinct CDR3 sequences, with roughly 12% observed a single time. Material for sequencing was blood, either unsorted or a sorted T cell fraction (not recorded which). The receptor source for this set is a male donor with ankylosing spondylitis.

This clonotype was recorded at least ten times. One end of the junction is discordant with germline, which a read error may explain. The rearrangement links TRBV20-1 to TRBJ2-1, with D maybe TRBD2 (5 bases). The germline V gene encodes CDR1 DFQATT and CDR2 SNEGSKA (reference sequence). The CDR3 contains 14 residues. DNA of the CDR3: TGCAGTGCTAGAGATACCCCGCGGGCAGCCAGGCGAATCTTC. It yields the protein CSARDTPRAARRIF.

There are many counts of this clonotype. This chain links TRBV29-1 with TRBJ2-3; 9 positions agree with TRBD2. Germline trimming cut 5 bases from V and 2 bases from J; bases unmatched to any gene: 5. This CDR3 has 14 residues. Germline assignment: CDR1 SQVTM and CDR2 ANQGSEA. CDR3 amino acids: CSVSLAGFTDTQYF. The CDR3 region has the DNA TGCAGCGTTTCCCTAGCGGGGTTCACAGATACGCAGTATTTT.

In this sample, this clonotype turned up a few times. The V gene is TRBV4-3, the J gene TRBJ2-2, with TRBD2 matching 7 bases. The CDR3 has 17 amino acids. The germline CDR1 and CDR2 sequences are LGHNA and YSLEER. The V and J ends lost 4 bases and 0 bases, in that order; junction bases with no gene match: 8. CDR3 coding DNA: TGCGCCAGCAGCCGATCGGGAACTAGCGCGAACACCGGGGAGCTGTTTTTT. Encoded protein: CASSRSGTSANTGELFF.

This clonotype was observed a few times. The V call is TRBV4-3, the J call TRBJ2-5; tentative D call: TRBD2 (7 bases). The V and J ends lost 0 bases and 2 bases respectively, with 13 bases between them. Germline values: CDR1 LGHNA, CDR2 YSLEER. The CDR3 consists of 16 residues. The CDR3 here is CASSQDGGAYQETQYF. CDR3 bases: TGCGCCAGCAGCCAAGATGGGGGGGCCTATCAAGAGACCCAGTACTTC.

A few counts support this clonotype. This chain links TRBV29-1 with TRBJ2-1, with TRBD1 identical over 7 bases. The germline CDR1 and CDR2 sequences are SQVTM and ANQGSEA. J was trimmed by 2 bases and V by 7 bases; bases with no gene match: 5. There are 13 residues in the CDR3. CDR3 in amino acids: CSALGQAYNEQFF. CDR3 DNA: TGCAGCGCCCTAGGACAGGCCTACAATGAGCAGTTCTTC.

In this sample, this clonotype turned up many times. The chain uses TRBV9 and TRBJ2-3; TRBD1 matches 9 bases. V dropped 3 bases and J dropped 0; count of bases not matched to a gene: 2. The length of the CDR3 is 15 residues. Looked up from germline, CDR1 is SGDLS and CDR2 is YYNGEE. This CDR3 reads CASSDRGQSTDTQYF. Here the CDR3 DNA reads TGTGCCAGCAGCGACAGGGGGCAAAGCACAGATACGCAGTATTTT.

The genes are TRBV24-1 and TRBJ1-1; TRBD1 agrees at 7 bases. The CDR3 has 14 amino acids. Germline-derived CDR1 and CDR2 are KGHDR and SFDVKD. Trimming cost V 3 bases and J 10 bases; bases outside gene matches: 10. CDR3 region: CATSDTRGAGGAFF. The CDR3 DNA reads TGTGCCACCAGTGATACCAGGGGGGCTGGAGGAGCTTTCTTT.

This clonotype occurred a few times. The rearrangement uses TRBV7-3 and TRBJ2-1, with D maybe TRBD2 (6 bases). Germline V gene data show CDR1 as SGHTA and CDR2 as FQGTGA. Trimming took 5 bases from V and 4 from J, leaving 15 bases between them. CDR3 length: 15 residues. Here the CDR3 reads CASSGEAGSYNEQFF. For the CDR3, the DNA is TGTGCCAGCAGCGGGGAGGCAGGGTCATACAATGAGCAGTTCTTC.

This clonotype turned up a few times. V and J are TRBV11-3 and TRBJ2-1, with D uncertain. The germline V gene has CDR1 SGHNT and CDR2 YENEEA. This CDR3 region has 14 residues. V was cut by 5 bases and J by 9 bases, with 17 bases left in between. CDR3 amino acids: CASSPPSRPGEQFF. The CDR3 DNA is TGTGCCAGCAGCCCCCCTTCTAGGCCGGGTGAGCAGTTCTTC.

The V and J genes are TRBV10-3 and TRBJ1-2; 12 bases match TRBD1. This CDR3 region has 13 residues. Germline values: CDR1 ENHRY, CDR2 SYGVKD. V lost 10 bases and J lost 4; bases outside the gene matches: 4. CDR3 in DNA: TGTGCCACCCCGGGACAGGGGGCCTATGGCTACACCTTC. The encoded protein is CATPGQGAYGYTF.

This clonotype was counted a few times. This chain uses TRBV20-1 with TRBJ2-3; TRBD2 aligns across 10 bases. V dropped 1 base and J dropped 6; count of bases not matched to a gene: 4. The germline V gene has CDR1 DFQATT and CDR2 SNEGSKA (reference sequence). CDR3 length: 14 amino acids. The CDR3 region is CSARVSGGPDTQYF. The CDR3 region has the DNA TGCAGTGCTAGAGTTAGCGGGGGGCCGGATACGCAGTATTTT.

This chain connects TRBV6-1 to TRBJ2-4; no reliable D call. This CDR3 region has 12 residues. Germline V lookup: CDR1 MNHNS, CDR2 SASEGT. V was cut by 2 bases and J by 14 bases, with 13 bases left in between. The CDR3 region is CASSESTRSKYF. The CDR3 DNA sequence: TGTGCCAGCAGTGAAAGCACCCGGTCTAAGTACTTC.

CDR3 residues: CASSPVGSGRAVGLEQFF. CDR3 sequence (DNA): TGTGCCAGCAGCCCAGTGGGGAGCGGGAGGGCCGTGGGGCTTGAGCAGTTCTTC. The V gene is TRBV13, the J gene TRBJ2-1; TRBD2 aligns across 10 bases. J lost 9 bases, V lost 5 bases, and 19 bases had no gene match. Germline V gene data show CDR1 as PRHDT and CDR2 as FYEKMQ (reference sequence). The CDR3 covers 18 residues.

The chain carries TRBV18 and TRBJ1-4; D unclear. Germline lookup yields CDR1 KGHSH and CDR2 LQKENI. This CDR3 has 14 residues. Trimming left V 2 bases short and J 7 bases short, with 11 bases between. The CDR3 sequence: CASSPIPGSEKLFF. The CDR3 bases are TGTGCCAGCTCACCAATTCCGGGGAGTGAAAAACTGTTTTTT.

In this sample, this clonotype turned up a few times. J is TRBJ2-1 and V is TRBV20-1; 11 positions agree with TRBD2. CDR3 size: 15 residues. Germline CDR1 and CDR2: DFQATT and SNEGSKA (reference sequence). V lost 1 base to trimming and J lost 5 bases; unmatched junction nucleotides: 4. CDR3 nucleotide sequence: TGCAGTGCTAGAGTAGCGGGAGGGACCCACAATGAGCAGTTCTTC. Translated: CSARVAGGTHNEQFF.

This clonotype was detected only a few times. The chain uses TRBV12-5 and TRBJ2-3, with 8 positions matching TRBD1. Germline assignment: CDR1 LGHNT and CDR2 FRNRAP. V trimming: 5 bases; J trimming: 4 bases; junction bases outside the gene matches: 5. The CDR3 loop spans 14 amino acids. The CDR3 here is CASGEDRAPDTQYF. The CDR3 DNA sequence: TGTGCTAGTGGTGAGGACAGGGCACCAGATACGCAGTATTTT. The full variable domain, with the rest looked up from reference TRBV12-5 and TRBJ2-3, is DARVTQTPRHKVTEMGQEVTMRCQPILGHNTVFWYRQTMMQGLELLAYFRNRAPLDDSGMPKDRFSAEMPDATLATLKIQPSEPRDSAVYFCASGEDRAPDTQYFGPGTRLTVL.

This clonotype was seen ten or more times. This sequence joins TRBV4-3 and TRBJ1-5, with TRBD1 as a possible D gene (5 bases). The V gene lost 1 base and the J gene lost 7 bases, with 11 bases spanning the gap. This CDR3 is 14 amino acids long. CDR1 is LGHNA, CDR2 YSLEER, per germline. CDR3 loop: CASSQGRGGQPQHF. CDR3 coding DNA: TGCGCCAGCAGCCAAGGAAGGGGAGGACAGCCCCAGCATTTT.

There are many counts of this clonotype. At one end the junction does not follow the germline gene, possibly because of a read error. The V gene is TRBV5-1, the J gene TRBJ1-4, with 9 positions matching TRBD1. The CDR3 extends over 16 amino acids. CDR1 and CDR2 (germline): SGHRS, YFSETQ. CDR3 in amino acids: CASSIRNRGQNGKLFF. CDR3 DNA sequence: TGCGCCAGCAGCATACGGAACAGGGGGCAGAATGGAAAACTGTTTTTT. The whole variable domain, remainder taken from reference TRBV5-1 and TRBJ1-4, is KAGVTQTPRYLIKTRGQQVTLSCSPISGHRSVSWYQQTPGQGLQFLFEYFSETQRNKGNFPGRFSGRQFSNSRSEMNVSTLELGDSALYLCASSIRNRGQNGKLFFGSGTQLSVL.

This clonotype has just a few counts. V is TRBV15 and J is TRBJ2-1, with a weak D call TRBD2 (6 bases). Germline V gene sequence: CDR1 LNHNV, CDR2 YYDKDF (reference sequence). V dropped 0 bases and J dropped 14 bases, with 17 bases sitting between them. The CDR3 extends over 14 amino acids. CDR3 in amino acids: CATSREGAGLEEFF. As DNA, the CDR3 is TGTGCCACCAGCAGAGAAGGGGCGGGACTCGAAGAGTTCTTC.

The chain employs TRBV10-3 and TRBJ2-2; 8 nucleotides align to TRBD2. The J segment lost 2 bases and the V segment lost 7 bases, leaving 3 bases of the junction unmatched. There are 14 residues in the CDR3. Germline-derived CDR1 and CDR2 are ENHRY and SYGVKD. This CDR3 reads CAIKLAANTGELFF. The DNA for the CDR3 is TGTGCCATCAAACTAGCGGCTAACACCGGGGAGCTGTTTTTT.

This clonotype was counted many times. The V call is TRBV7-9, the J call TRBJ2-7, with 12 bases matching TRBD2. Losses at the gene ends were 6 bases for V and 5 bases for J; bases not matched to a gene: 11. In germline, CDR1 is SEHNR, CDR2 FQNEAQ (reference sequence). CDR3 length equals 16 residues. This CDR3 is CASRSTSGSSLDEQYF. CDR3 nucleotides: TGTGCCAGCAGATCGACTAGCGGGAGTAGTTTGGACGAGCAGTACTTC.

This clonotype was seen more than once but under ten times. The J gene is TRBJ2-7, the V gene TRBV7-2, with D possibly being TRBD1 or TRBD2 (5 bases each). CDR3 length equals 16 residues. Germline values: CDR1 SGHTA, CDR2 FQGNSA. Trimming removed 0 bases from V and 6 bases from J, with 18 bases in between. CDR3 bases: TGTGCCAGCAGCTTAGCGCAACGTGGGGCTGGGGGCGAGCAGTACTTC. As protein: CASSLAQRGAGGEQYF. The entire variable domain, with the rest obtained from reference TRBV7-2 and TRBJ2-7, is as follows: GAGVSQSPSNKVTEKGKDVELRCDPISGHTALYWYRQSLGQGLEFLIYFQGNSAPDKSGLPSDRFSAERTGGSVSTLTIQRTQQEDSAVYLCASSLAQRGAGGEQYFGPGTRLTVT.

This clonotype was observed a few times. The chain combines TRBV4-3 with TRBJ2-1, with a tentative D call TRBD2 (6 bases). The germline V gene encodes CDR1 LGHNA and CDR2 YSLEER. Trimming removed 0 bases at V and 9 bases at J, with 18 bases between. The CDR3 has 16 residues. The CDR3 loop reads CASSQELAPLGSEQFF. Written as DNA, the CDR3 is TGCGCCAGCAGCCAAGAACTAGCCCCCTTAGGCAGTGAGCAGTTCTTC.

This clonotype was counted a few times. The rearrangement uses TRBV7-6 and TRBJ1-1, with 9 bases lining up with TRBD1. CDR3 size: 15 residues. Germline CDR1 reads SGHVS; CDR2 reads FNYEAQ. J lost 4 bases, V lost 3 bases, and 6 bases had no gene match. The CDR3 is CASSLGQGPGTEAFF. The CDR3 bases are TGTGCCAGCAGCTTGGGACAGGGCCCCGGCACTGAAGCTTTCTTT.

This sequence joins TRBV20-1 and TRBJ2-3; TRBD2 aligns across 8 bases. V lost 6 bases, J lost 3 bases, and 11 bases stayed unmatched. The CDR3 loop spans 15 amino acids. CDR1 and CDR2 from the germline V gene are DFQATT and SNEGSKA (reference sequence). CDR3 nucleotides: TGCAGTGCCCGGACTAGCCCCTCCCCTACAGATACGCAGTATTTT. Translation: CSARTSPSPTDTQYF.

The chain employs TRBV28 and TRBJ2-1, with TRBD2 identical over 7 bases. The CDR3 runs to 15 residues. Germline V gives CDR1 MDHEN, CDR2 SYDVKM. The ends lost 5 bases at V and 4 bases at J; junction bases unmatched: 8. In DNA, the CDR3 is TGTGCCAGCAGTCCAGAGCGGGGCCGATACAATGAGCAGTTCTTC. Translating gives CASSPERGRYNEQFF.

This clonotype was detected only a few times. This chain connects TRBV7-3 to TRBJ1-3; 8 positions match TRBD1. Germline CDR1 SGHTA, CDR2 FQGTGA. Unmatched junction bases numbered 6, after V lost 5 bases and J lost 0 bases. The CDR3 is made up of 16 amino acids. The CDR3 nucleotides are TGTGCCAGCAGCCGCTCAGGGGGCAGCTCTGGAAACACCATATATTTT. It specifies CASSRSGGSSGNTIYF.

This sequence joins TRBV11-1 and TRBJ2-1, with D tentatively TRBD1 or TRBD2 (5 bases each). V was clipped by 5 bases and J by 8 bases, with 31 bases between them. This CDR3 region has 19 residues. Germline CDR1 and CDR2: SGHAT and FQDESV (reference sequence). The DNA of the CDR3 is TGTGCCAGCAGCCCCCTAGAAGGGGATCGCAGGGACGACGGTTATGAGCAGTTCTTC. This gives the protein CASSPLEGDRRDDGYEQFF.